The 20 T cell receptor beta chains below come from one sample, sequenced in a study of blood T cell repertoires in COVID-19. Some clones are missing from TCRdb's copy, which holds only in-frame ones; the method was immunoSEQ multiplex PCR. This sample has roughly 160,000 clones; about 84% occur once, and the top ten carry roughly 5.7%. Input material: PBMCs or T cells enriched from blood (not recorded which). The receptors derive from a woman in her 40s with acute COVID-19.

V gene TRBV5-1 combines with J gene TRBJ2-3, with 8 nucleotides matching TRBD2. Trimming at V came to 5 bases and at J to 5 bases, leaving 7 bases not matched to a gene. Looked up from germline, CDR1 is SGHRS and CDR2 is YFSETQ. The CDR3 has 14 amino acids. The CDR3 spells CASRSAGVRDTQYF. The CDR3 region has the DNA TGCGCCAGCAGGTCAGCGGGAGTAAGAGATACGCAGTATTTT.

This clone came up a few times. This rearrangement joins TRBV5-1 to TRBJ2-2, with D perhaps matching TRBD2 (6 bases). The CDR3 is 14 amino acids. Germline CDR1 and CDR2: SGHRS and YFSETQ. V was trimmed by 4 bases and J by 4 bases, leaving 11 bases between them. CDR3 loop: CASSPHSGTGELFF. In nucleotides, the CDR3 is TGCGCCAGCAGCCCTCATAGCGGCACCGGGGAGCTGTTTTTT. Full variable domain (missing parts from reference TRBV5-1 and TRBJ2-2): KAGVTQTPRYLIKTRGQQVTLSCSPISGHRSVSWYQQTPGQGLQFLFEYFSETQRNKGNFPGRFSGRQFSNSRSEMNVSTLELGDSALYLCASSPHSGTGELFFGEGSRLTVL.

The genes are TRBV25-1 and TRBJ2-5, with TRBD2 matching over 9 bases. V was clipped by 4 bases and J by 2 bases; unmatched bases: 5. The CDR3 is 15 residues long. CDR1 MGHDK and CDR2 SYGVNS come from the germline V gene. The CDR3 loop reads CASSALLAGQETQYF. Here the CDR3 DNA reads TGTGCCAGCAGTGCACTCCTAGCGGGACAAGAGACCCAGTACTTC.

The chain combines TRBV10-3 with TRBJ2-1, with 7 bases matching TRBD1. This CDR3 region has 15 residues. The germline V gene has CDR1 ENHRY and CDR2 SYGVKD. Trimming at V came to 4 bases and at J to 5 bases, leaving 8 bases not matched to a gene. CDR3 protein: CAISVRGPDHNEQFF. In DNA form, the CDR3 reads TGTGCCATCAGTGTAAGGGGGCCAGACCACAATGAGCAGTTCTTC.

The gene calls are TRBV5-6 and TRBJ2-1, with TRBD1 identical over 9 bases. The trim removed 4 bases at V and 3 bases at J, leaving 8 bases unmatched. Germline V lookup: CDR1 SGHDT, CDR2 YYEEEE. This CDR3 spans 16 amino acids. CDR3 sequence (DNA): TGTGCCAGCAGCCCTCCGGGACAGGGTGTCTACAATGAGCAGTTCTTC. Residues: CASSPPGQGVYNEQFF.

This chain links TRBV7-2 with TRBJ2-2; a possible D gene is TRBD2 (5 bases). V gave up 0 bases and J gave up 6 bases, with 11 bases separating them. The CDR3 runs to 15 residues. Germline CDR1 reads SGHTA; CDR2 reads FQGNSA. CDR3 nucleotides: TGTGCCAGCAGCTTAGCCGGGAATAGGGCCGGGGAGCTGTTTTTT. Its protein product is CASSLAGNRAGELFF.

J is TRBJ1-2 and V is TRBV19, with D hard to call. CDR1 LNHDA and CDR2 SQIVND come from the germline V gene (reference sequence). The CDR3 is made up of 13 amino acids. Trimming took off 5 bases at V and 10 bases at J, with 17 bases between the two ends. CDR3 protein: CASSVSQVAFYTF. As DNA, the CDR3 is TGTGCCAGTAGTGTGTCCCAGGTTGCATTCTACACCTTC.

This clone turned up a few times. J is TRBJ2-5 and V is TRBV3-1 (or the pseudogene TRBV3-2), with 9 bases that match TRBD2. From germline, CDR1 is LGHDT and CDR2 YNNKEL (reference sequence). The CDR3 has 15 amino acids. V shed 1 base, J shed 2 bases, and the junction held 2 bases outside the gene matches. Here the CDR3 DNA reads TGTGCCAGCAGCCAAGGCCTAGCGGGACAAGAGACCCAGTACTTC. This translates into CASSQGLAGQETQYF.

The chain carries TRBV7-9 and TRBJ1-3; D uncertain. Looked up from germline, CDR1 is SEHNR and CDR2 is FQNEAQ (reference sequence). The CDR3 totals 14 residues. Trimming shortened V by 5 bases and J by 4 bases, and 12 bases separated the two germline ends. The CDR3 nucleotides read TGTGCCAGCAGCCCACCAGGTCCGGGAAACACCATATATTTT. It yields the protein CASSPPGPGNTIYF.

This clone was observed a handful of times. The CDR3 nucleotides read TGTGCCAGCAGCTTACTTCCCTTAGCGGGTATCTACAATGAGCAGTTCTTC. Translation gives CASSLLPLAGIYNEQFF. The chain is built from TRBV7-9 and TRBJ2-1, with TRBD2 identical over 7 bases. CDR1 is SEHNR, CDR2 FQNEAQ, per germline (reference sequence). The CDR3 covers 17 residues. After removal of 2 bases from V and 3 bases from J, the junction contained 10 bases not matched to a gene. Based on the CDR3 plus reference TRBV7-9 and TRBJ2-1, the full variable domain is DTGVSQNPRHKITKRGQNVTFRCDPISEHNRLYWYRQTLGQGPEFLTYFQNEAQLEKSRLLSDRFSAERPKGSFSTLEIQRTEQGDSAMYLCASSLLPLAGIYNEQFFGPGTRLTVL.

This clone was found a few times. The chain joins TRBV29-1 to TRBJ1-1; no reliable D call. Germline CDR1 SQVTM, CDR2 ANQGSEA. Trimming removed 4 bases at V and 0 bases at J, with 9 bases between. The CDR3 has 13 residues. CDR3 sequence: CSVGATLNTEAFF. The CDR3 nucleotides are TGCAGCGTTGGGGCTACGTTGAACACTGAAGCTTTCTTT.

The chain is built from TRBV2 and TRBJ1-5, with 7 bases aligning to TRBD1. The length of the CDR3 is 17 residues. From germline, CDR1 is SNHLY and CDR2 FYNNEI. V lost 9 bases to trimming and J lost 8 bases; unmatched junction nucleotides: 22. CDR3 sequence: CASSSSLATGKFEPQHF. The CDR3 DNA reads as TGTGCCAGTTCCTCCAGCCTTGCGACAGGGAAGTTTGAGCCCCAGCATTTT.

The chain uses TRBV30 and TRBJ1-2; D is uncertain. This CDR3 contains 16 residues. V was pared by 0 bases and J by 1 base, with 15 bases between. From germline, CDR1 is GTSNPN and CDR2 SVGIG (reference sequence). The CDR3 DNA reads as TGTGCCTGGAGTGTGCCCCTACGGGTGCATAACTATGGCTACACCTTC. This gives the protein CAWSVPLRVHNYGYTF.

V gene TRBV7-9 combines with J gene TRBJ1-4; 7 positions match TRBD1. The CDR3 is made up of 16 amino acids. The germline V gene encodes CDR1 SEHNR and CDR2 FQNEAQ (reference sequence). The V gene end was trimmed by 2 bases and the J gene end by 0 bases; junction bases not matched to a gene: 3. CDR3 sequence reads: CASSLWTGPTNEKLFF. For the CDR3, the DNA is TGTGCCAGCAGCTTATGGACAGGCCCAACTAATGAAAAACTGTTTTTT.

The chain couples TRBV7-8 to TRBJ1-2; TRBD1 agrees at 8 bases. Germline V gives CDR1 SGHVS, CDR2 FQNEAQ. V shed 4 bases and J 4 bases; nucleotides not matched to a gene: 8. This CDR3 has 15 residues. CDR3 sequence (DNA): TGTGCCAGCAGCTCCCAGGGGGCAGATTCCTATGGCTACACCTTC. Protein: CASSSQGADSYGYTF.

The rearrangement uses TRBV10-2 and TRBJ1-3; D unresolved. Trimming removed 5 bases at V and 5 bases at J, with 7 bases between. The germline V gene has CDR1 WSHSY and CDR2 SAAADI. The length of the CDR3 is 12 residues. The CDR3 spells CASSSGRNTIYF. The CDR3, as DNA: TGCGCCAGCAGTTCGGGGAGAAACACCATATATTTT.

The chain combines TRBV27 with TRBJ1-6; D is unresolved. The V and J ends lost 5 bases and 2 bases respectively, with 10 bases between them. Germline V gives CDR1 MNHEY, CDR2 SMNVEV (reference sequence). The CDR3 has 15 residues. The CDR3 DNA reads as TGTGCCAGCAGTCGAGGGATCCCCTATAATTCACCCCTCCACTTT. Residues: CASSRGIPYNSPLHF.

The CDR3 loop reads CASSPRLDTGELFF. The CDR3 region has the DNA TGCGCCAGCAGCCCGCGGTTGGATACCGGGGAGCTGTTTTTT. The chain joins TRBV5-1 to TRBJ2-2, with no clear D. This CDR3 has 14 amino acids. V gave up 4 bases and J gave up 5 bases, with 12 bases separating them. Germline lookup yields CDR1 SGHRS and CDR2 YFSETQ.

J is TRBJ2-4 and V is TRBV30, with D possibly being TRBD2 (6 bases). The CDR3 extends over 13 amino acids. Germline-derived CDR1 and CDR2 are GTSNPN and SVGIG (reference sequence). V was clipped by 5 bases and J by 0 bases, with 8 bases between them. CDR3 nucleotides: TGTGCCTGGGCGGGACTAGCCAAAAACATTCAGTACTTC. Amino acids: CAWAGLAKNIQYF.

CDR3 nucleotides: TGTGCCAGTAGTACCGGGACAGACAAAAACATTCAGTACTTC. Translation: CASSTGTDKNIQYF. The V call is TRBV19, the J call TRBJ2-4; 7 nucleotides agree with TRBD1. The CDR3 is 14 residues long. The V segment lost 4 bases and the J segment 3 bases; nucleotides outside the gene matches: 3. CDR1 and CDR2 (germline): LNHDA, SQIVND (reference sequence).